The entry below describes one T cell receptor (beta chain). Per the authors' pipeline: Reference gene primer amplification gave estimated nucleated cell counts. The data were produced by immunoSEQ multiplex PCR, yet TCRdb's version contains in-frame clones alone and is incomplete. The DNA gave D and trimming, while V, J and clone size come from that table. The sample gives about 83,000 clones, around 83% of which show up once; about 20% is in the top ten. The data stem from a study of blood T cell repertoires in COVID-19. Background on the study: Acute-phase and convalescent COVID-19 samples originated in the United States, Italy and Spain. Nucleic acid was either cDNA or gDNA, and it came from T cells, B-cell-depleted T cells, or PBMCs.

CDR3 length: 14 residues. The V end was cut by 8 bases, the J end by 1 base, with 15 bases between. Germline CDR1 is MGHDK and CDR2 is SYGVNS. The chain joins TRBV25-1 to TRBJ2-7; D perhaps matches TRBD2 (5 bases). The receptor was derived from an elderly woman in a cohort sampled during active or convalescent COVID-19. Sequencing used peripheral blood. For the CDR3, the DNA is TGTGCCAGCGCCAGCCCGGGGTGGTCCTACGAGCAGTACTTC. Residues: CASASPGWSYEQYF.